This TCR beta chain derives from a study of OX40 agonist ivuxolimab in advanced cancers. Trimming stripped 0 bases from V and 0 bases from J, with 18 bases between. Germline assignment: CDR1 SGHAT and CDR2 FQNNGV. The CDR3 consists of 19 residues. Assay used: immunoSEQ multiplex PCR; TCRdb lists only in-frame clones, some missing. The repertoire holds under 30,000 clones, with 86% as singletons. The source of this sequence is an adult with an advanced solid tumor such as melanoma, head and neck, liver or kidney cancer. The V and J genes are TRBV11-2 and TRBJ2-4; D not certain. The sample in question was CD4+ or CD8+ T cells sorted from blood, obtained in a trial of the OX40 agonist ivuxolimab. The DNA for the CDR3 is TGTGCCAGCAGCTTAGAATTGCGACGTAAGAACCTAGCCAAAAACATTCAGTACTTC. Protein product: CASSLELRRKNLAKNIQYF.